These 25 T cell receptor beta chains were all obtained from the same sample, sequenced in a study of blood T cell repertoires in COVID-19. Profiled with immunoSEQ multiplex PCR; TCRdb holds only in-frame clones, not every one. The table records roughly 200,000 clones, 90% to 95% of them present only once. Material for sequencing was peripheral blood. These receptors all stem from a man aged 25 to 40 with COVID-19, enrolled during active disease.

The chain combines TRBV3-1 (or the pseudogene TRBV3-2) with TRBJ2-1, with D possibly matching TRBD1 (6 bases). Trimming stripped 5 bases from V and 7 bases from J, with 21 bases between. This CDR3 is built from 16 residues. The germline CDR1 and CDR2 sequences are LGHDT and YNNKEL (reference sequence). CDR3: CASSSPHRAGINEQFF. As DNA, the CDR3 is TGTGCCAGCAGCTCCCCCCACAGGGCCGGCATTAATGAGCAGTTCTTC.

This chain uses TRBV6-5 with TRBJ1-2; no definite D call. V was trimmed by 6 bases and J by 7 bases, leaving 21 bases between them. The CDR3 runs to 15 residues. The V gene's germline CDR1 is MNHEY and CDR2 SVGAGI. The CDR3 reads CASSPTAGPVSGYTF. CDR3 in DNA: TGTGCCAGCAGCCCCACCGCAGGTCCCGTTAGTGGCTACACCTTC.

This sequence joins TRBV30 and TRBJ1-2; 7 positions agree with TRBD1. The trim removed 2 bases at V and 7 bases at J, leaving 1 base unmatched. CDR1 GTSNPN and CDR2 SVGIG come from the germline V gene (reference sequence). The CDR3 consists of 11 residues. CDR3 bases: TGTGCCTGGAGTACAGGGGCTGGCTACACCTTC. This translates into CAWSTGAGYTF. Variable domain in full (rest from reference TRBV30 and TRBJ1-2): SQTIHQWPATLVQPVGSPLSLECTVEGTSNPNLYWYRQAAGRGLQLLFYSVGIGQISSEVPQNLSASRPQDRQFILSSKKLLLSDSGFYLCAWSTGAGYTFGSGTRLTVV.

The V and J genes are TRBV27 and TRBJ2-1; 14 bases match TRBD2. Trimming took 5 bases from V and 7 from J; bases not matched to a gene: 7. The CDR3 runs 16 residues. Germline-derived CDR1 and CDR2 are MNHEY and SMNVEV (reference sequence). CDR3 residues: CASSPRLAGGQNEQFF. CDR3 bases: TGTGCCAGCAGTCCCAGACTAGCGGGGGGGCAGAATGAGCAGTTCTTC.

This sequence joins TRBV2 and TRBJ2-7; D might be TRBD1 (6 bases). Per the germline V gene, CDR1 is SNHLY and CDR2 is FYNNEI. The CDR3 totals 12 residues. V was cut by 8 bases and J by 4 bases, with 12 bases left in between. The DNA for the CDR3 is TGTGCCAGCCGGACAGTCGTGTACGAGCAGTACTTC. Translating gives CASRTVVYEQYF. Full variable domain (outside the CDR3, taken from reference TRBV2 and TRBJ2-7): EPEVTQTPSHQVTQMGQEVILRCVPISNHLYFYWYRQILGQKVEFLVSFYNNEISEKSEIFDDQFSVERPDGSNFTLKIRSTKLEDSAMYFCASRTVVYEQYFGPGTRLTVT.

This clone was detected a few times. Within the sample, other DNA sequences also encode this same CDR3. The chain couples TRBV2 to TRBJ1-5, with 7 bases lining up with TRBD1. Unmatched junction bases numbered 4, after V lost 5 bases and J lost 0 bases. This CDR3 is 15 amino acids long. The germline gives CDR1 SNHLY, CDR2 FYNNEI. This CDR3 reads CASSRDSGSNQPQHF. The CDR3, as DNA: TGTGCCAGCAGTAGGGACAGCGGTAGCAATCAGCCCCAGCATTTT.

CDR3 region: CASSILQGRGYGYTF. Here the CDR3 DNA reads TGTGCCAGCAGTATCCTACAGGGGAGAGGCTATGGCTACACCTTC. The V and J genes are TRBV28 and TRBJ1-2; 7 bases align to TRBD1. CDR3 length: 15 residues. The ends lost 5 bases at V and 4 bases at J; junction bases unmatched: 10. Germline CDR1 reads MDHEN; CDR2 reads SYDVKM.

The gene calls are TRBV18 and TRBJ1-5; 7 bases agree with TRBD1. V lost 2 bases, J lost 3 bases, and 4 bases stayed unmatched. The CDR3 is made up of 15 amino acids. Germline V lookup: CDR1 KGHSH, CDR2 LQKENI. The CDR3 sequence is CASSPNRGYNQPQHF. Written as DNA, the CDR3 is TGTGCCAGCTCACCAAACAGGGGATACAATCAGCCCCAGCATTTT.

This chain links TRBV6-5 with TRBJ2-2; 10 bases map to TRBD1. V dropped 2 bases and J dropped 5; count of bases not matched to a gene: 2. The germline CDR1 and CDR2 sequences are MNHEY and SVGAGI. This CDR3 is 15 amino acids long. The DNA of the CDR3 is TGTGCCAGCAGTTACCTGGGACAGGGGACCGGGGAGCTGTTTTTT. Residues: CASSYLGQGTGELFF.

This clone was counted a single time. The J gene is TRBJ2-7, the V gene TRBV5-1; TRBD2 agrees at 11 bases. The CDR3 has 15 residues. Germline CDR1 and CDR2: SGHRS and YFSETQ. J lost 7 bases, V lost 3 bases, and 9 bases had no gene match. The CDR3 nucleotides read TGCGCCAGCAGCTGGGGACTAGCGGAGGGACGGGAGCAGTACTTC. It yields the protein CASSWGLAEGREQYF. Full variable domain (rest looked up from reference TRBV5-1 and TRBJ2-7): KAGVTQTPRYLIKTRGQQVTLSCSPISGHRSVSWYQQTPGQGLQFLFEYFSETQRNKGNFPGRFSGRQFSNSRSEMNVSTLELGDSALYLCASSWGLAEGREQYFGPGTRLTVT.

The chain recombines TRBV6-4 with TRBJ1-6; no clear D. The V gene's germline CDR1 is MRHNA and CDR2 SNTAGT. The CDR3 spans 14 residues. V lost 0 bases to trimming and J lost 7 bases, with 7 bases between them. The CDR3 nucleotides are TGTGCCAGCAGTGACTCCTGGAGAAATTCACCCCTCCACTTT. Its protein is CASSDSWRNSPLHF.

This chain connects TRBV5-6 to TRBJ2-1, with TRBD1 identical over 10 bases. In germline, CDR1 is SGHDT, CDR2 YYEEEE. V gave up 3 bases and J gave up 12 bases; unmatched junction bases: 6. The CDR3 spans 13 residues. CDR3 DNA: TGTGCCAGCAGCTGGGACAGGGGCGAAGTGCAGTTCTTC. Protein: CASSWDRGEVQFF.

The chain employs TRBV5-1 and TRBJ1-4; 7 bases agree with TRBD1. The germline gives CDR1 SGHRS, CDR2 YFSETQ. V gave up 0 bases and J gave up 2 bases; unmatched junction bases: 4. The CDR3 extends over 16 amino acids. The CDR3 region is CASSLGWGQTNEKLFF. CDR3 bases: TGCGCCAGCAGCTTGGGCTGGGGACAGACTAATGAAAAACTGTTTTTT.

The J gene is TRBJ1-1, the V gene TRBV10-1; a possible D gene is TRBD1 (5 bases). The germline V gene encodes CDR1 WNHNN and CDR2 SYGVQD (reference sequence). Trimming pared 0 bases from V and 0 bases from J, leaving 17 bases between. The CDR3 runs 18 residues. The CDR3 DNA reads as TGCGCCAGCAGTGAGTCGCGAGACAGCGAAATTCTGAACACTGAAGCTTTCTTT. Amino acids: CASSESRDSEILNTEAFF.

The rearrangement links TRBV12-3 or TRBV12-4 to TRBJ2-5; 7 bases are shared with TRBD2. Trimming at V came to 6 bases and at J to 7 bases, leaving 5 bases not matched to a gene. The CDR3 has 12 amino acids. The CDR3 DNA sequence: TGTGCCAGCAGGACTTGGGGGGGGACCCAGTACTTC. Its protein product is CASRTWGGTQYF.

The chain uses TRBV9 and TRBJ2-2, with 8 bases fitting TRBD1. CDR3 length: 18 amino acids. Trimming took 4 bases from V and 2 from J; bases not matched to a gene: 13. Germline V gene data show CDR1 as SGDLS and CDR2 as YYNGEE. The CDR3, as DNA: TGTGCCAGCAGCACCCGGGACAGGCCATCCGACAACACCGGGGAGCTGTTTTTT. Amino acids: CASSTRDRPSDNTGELFF.

The chain couples TRBV6-5 to TRBJ2-7; 8 bases align to TRBD1. V was clipped by 6 bases and J by 4 bases; unmatched bases: 8. This CDR3 has 14 amino acids. The V gene's germline CDR1 is MNHEY and CDR2 SVGAGI. CDR3 amino acids: CASSSGTGWYEQYF. The CDR3 coding sequence is TGTGCCAGCAGCTCCGGGACAGGTTGGTACGAGCAGTACTTC.

CDR3 region: CASSFQGATYGYTF. Written as DNA, the CDR3 is TGTGCCAGCAGCTTCCAGGGGGCTACATATGGCTACACCTTC. The chain combines TRBV5-5 with TRBJ1-2; 8 bases match TRBD1. V lost 2 bases and J lost 5; bases outside the gene matches: 5. Germline V gene lookup returns CDR1 SGHKS and CDR2 YYEKEE (reference sequence). This CDR3 is 14 amino acids long.

This chain connects TRBV10-3 to TRBJ2-7; 7 bases map to TRBD1. The V and J ends lost 6 bases and 0 bases, in that order; junction bases with no gene match: 2. Germline V lookup: CDR1 ENHRY, CDR2 SYGVKD. The CDR3 has 13 residues. The CDR3 reads CAIRQGPSYEQYF. Written as DNA, the CDR3 is TGTGCCATCAGACAGGGGCCCTCCTACGAGCAGTACTTC.

This chain connects TRBV6-5 to TRBJ1-2; 10 bases are shared with TRBD1. The junction had 5 bases not matched to a gene; V was cut back by 2 bases and J by 8 bases. The germline CDR1 and CDR2 sequences are MNHEY and SVGAGI. This CDR3 is 14 amino acids long. The CDR3 DNA reads TGTGCCAGCAGTTACACGACAGGGGGCTTCGGCTACACCTTC. Amino acids: CASSYTTGGFGYTF.

The genes are TRBV7-6 and TRBJ1-3; 9 bases map to TRBD1. The trim removed 5 bases at V and 3 bases at J, leaving 11 bases unmatched. The CDR3 consists of 17 residues. Germline values: CDR1 SGHVS, CDR2 FNYEAQ. The CDR3 region has the DNA TGTGCCAGCAGCCGACAGGACAGGGGAGTGAGTGGAAACACCATATATTTT. Its translation is CASSRQDRGVSGNTIYF.

This rearrangement joins TRBV10-2 to TRBJ2-7, with D possibly TRBD2 on 5 matching bases. CDR3 length: 12 amino acids. The V and J ends lost 7 bases and 1 base respectively, with 8 bases between them. CDR1 is WSHSY, CDR2 SAAADI, per germline. The CDR3 loop reads CASTEDSYEQYF. The CDR3 region has the DNA TGCGCCAGCACGGAGGATTCCTACGAGCAGTACTTC.

The CDR3 DNA reads as TGTGCCAGCAGCCACACAGGGGGCTCTGGAAACACCATATATTTT. It is translated as CASSHTGGSGNTIYF. The chain carries TRBV3-1 (or the pseudogene TRBV3-2) and TRBJ1-3, with TRBD1 identical over 8 bases. With V trimmed by 3 bases and J by 0 bases, 1 base remained unmatched. Germline V gene data show CDR1 as LGHDT and CDR2 as YNNKEL (reference sequence). CDR3 length: 15 residues.

The genes are TRBV7-9 and TRBJ1-4; D uncertain. V lost 3 bases and J 8 bases, leaving 7 bases between the germline ends. This CDR3 is 12 amino acids long. The germline V gene encodes CDR1 SEHNR and CDR2 FQNEAQ (reference sequence). CDR3 coding DNA: TGTGCCAGCAGCTTGGCGGAGGAAAAACTGTTTTTT. Protein sequence: CASSLAEEKLFF.

The rearrangement links TRBV6-5 to TRBJ2-7; 7 bases fit TRBD1. V gave up 7 bases and J gave up 5 bases; unmatched junction bases: 14. CDR1 is MNHEY, CDR2 SVGAGI, per germline. The CDR3 has 15 residues. In nucleotides, the CDR3 is TGTGCCAGCACCTCACGACAGGGCTATATCCACGAGCAGTACTTC. Translation gives CASTSRQGYIHEQYF.